This entry lists 20 T cell receptor beta chains sequenced from one sample in a study of technical replicates of blood from several donors. This table comes from immunoSEQ multiplex PCR, and its TCRdb copy is limited to in-frame clones, with some not included. Found here are 60,000 to 85,000 clones, roughly 94% of them singletons; the top ten hold over 0.35%. Sequencing was performed on T cells isolated from PBMCs. The source is a human donor in good health.

The gene calls are TRBV5-1 and TRBJ2-7; TRBD1 agrees at 11 bases. The V segment lost 3 bases and the J segment 2 bases; nucleotides outside the gene matches: 4. The germline CDR1 and CDR2 sequences are SGHRS and YFSETQ. This CDR3 contains 15 residues. The CDR3 coding sequence is TGCGCCAGCAGCTCCGGGACAGGGGGGCCCTACGAGCAGTACTTC. Translating it yields CASSSGTGGPYEQYF.

The chain recombines TRBV2 with TRBJ2-3, with D unresolved. This CDR3 contains 12 residues. Trimming removed 2 bases at V and 10 bases at J, with 10 bases between. CDR1 and CDR2 (germline): SNHLY, FYNNEI. The chain's CDR3 is CASSEMLEAQYF. The CDR3 nucleotides read TGTGCCAGCAGTGAAATGCTAGAAGCGCAGTATTTT.

The chain employs TRBV4-3 and TRBJ2-3; maybe TRBD1 (6 bases). Germline-derived CDR1 and CDR2 are LGHNA and YSLEER. The CDR3 length is 12 residues. V dropped 3 bases and J dropped 5 bases, with 6 bases sitting between them. Written as DNA, the CDR3 is TGCGCCAGCAGCCACAGGGGAGATACGCAGTATTTT. It is translated as CASSHRGDTQYF.

This chain links TRBV5-5 with TRBJ2-3; 8 bases agree with TRBD1. Germline CDR1 and CDR2: SGHKS and YYEKEE (reference sequence). Unmatched junction bases numbered 3, after V lost 0 bases and J lost 3 bases. This CDR3 spans 15 amino acids. The CDR3 sequence is CASSLGQGPTDTQYF. DNA of the CDR3: TGTGCCAGCAGCTTGGGACAGGGGCCTACAGATACGCAGTATTTT.

This sequence joins TRBV15 and TRBJ2-7; 9 nucleotides line up with TRBD2. Per germline, CDR1 LNHNV and CDR2 YYDKDF (reference sequence). The trim removed 1 base at V and 7 bases at J, leaving 8 bases unmatched. CDR3 length: 15 residues. The CDR3 DNA reads TGTGCCACCAGCAGAGCCGGAGCGGGAGGAGATGAGCAGTACTTC. Encoded protein: CATSRAGAGGDEQYF.

CDR3 coding DNA: TGTGCCAGCAGCAAAAGGCTGTTGACTAGCGGGCCCATTTTC. This gives the protein CASSKRLLTSGPIF. This chain links TRBV21-1 with TRBJ2-7; TRBD2 is taken as the D call from the table, unchecked against the DNA. TRBV21-1 is classified as a pseudogene. The length of the CDR3 is 14 residues.

V usage is TRBV10-1 and J usage is TRBJ2-3; the D is unclear. Trimming stripped 0 bases from V and 2 bases from J, with 9 bases between. This CDR3 spans 15 amino acids. From germline, CDR1 is WNHNN and CDR2 SYGVQD (reference sequence). CDR3 amino acids: CASSESLAPTDTQYF. For the CDR3, the DNA is TGCGCCAGCAGTGAGTCATTGGCCCCCACAGATACGCAGTATTTT.

The V and J genes are TRBV10-3 and TRBJ2-7; D may be TRBD2 (6 bases). Germline V gene data show CDR1 as ENHRY and CDR2 as SYGVKD. V gave up 4 bases and J gave up 4 bases, with 11 bases separating them. CDR3 length: 13 amino acids. CDR3 bases: TGTGCCATCAGTGGTGCGGGGCTATACGAGCAGTACTTC. It translates to CAISGAGLYEQYF.

J is TRBJ2-7 and V is TRBV27, with 9 bases matching TRBD1. Trimming took 2 bases from V and 6 from J; bases not matched to a gene: 5. The CDR3 contains 14 residues. The germline CDR1 and CDR2 sequences are MNHEY and SMNVEV (reference sequence). The CDR3 sequence: CASSLAGTGSEQYF. For the CDR3, the DNA is TGTGCCAGCAGTTTAGCCGGGACAGGGAGCGAGCAGTACTTC.

This chain links TRBV15 with TRBJ2-1; 9 positions agree with TRBD2. Germline-derived CDR1 and CDR2 are LNHNV and YYDKDF (reference sequence). This CDR3 has 18 residues. V lost 1 base and J lost 1; bases outside the gene matches: 8. Here the CDR3 reads CATSRGGASGKSYNEQFF. CDR3 nucleotide sequence: TGTGCCACCAGCAGAGGGGGGGCTAGCGGGAAATCCTACAATGAGCAGTTCTTC.

The rearrangement joins TRBV11-3 to TRBJ2-7; D not certain. This CDR3 region has 12 residues. Germline CDR1 and CDR2: SGHNT and YENEEA. V was pared by 0 bases and J by 2 bases, with 2 bases between. The CDR3 reads CASSLDAYEQYF. CDR3 in DNA: TGTGCCAGCAGCTTAGACGCCTACGAGCAGTACTTC.

This CDR3 reads CASSQGDTLYSGANVLTF. CDR3 DNA: TGTGCCAGCAGCCAAGGGGACACTCTCTACTCTGGGGCCAACGTCCTGACTTTC. The chain uses TRBV14 and TRBJ2-6, with D tentatively TRBD1 (6 bases). CDR3 length: 18 amino acids. The ends were cut back, 1 base at V and 0 bases at J, with 13 bases in the middle. Per the germline V gene, CDR1 is SGHDN and CDR2 is FVKESK.

This chain uses TRBV9 with TRBJ1-2; D is possibly TRBD1 (5 bases). Germline CDR1 SGDLS, CDR2 YYNGEE. The CDR3 extends over 14 amino acids. The V end lost 3 bases, the J end lost 4 bases, and 13 bases lay between the germline ends. The CDR3 bases are TGTGCCAGCAGCGCCGGGGGATCGGGCTATGGCTACACCTTC. It specifies CASSAGGSGYGYTF.

The genes are TRBV2 and TRBJ2-5; TRBD1 agrees at 12 bases. The length of the CDR3 is 16 residues. Losses at the gene ends were 5 bases for V and 7 bases for J; bases not matched to a gene: 11. Germline lookup yields CDR1 SNHLY and CDR2 FYNNEI. CDR3 DNA sequence: TGTGCCAGCAGTTCCCCCGGGACAGGGGGCTTGGGGACCCAGTACTTC. Residues: CASSSPGTGGLGTQYF.

The CDR3: CASSYTGGETQYF. CDR3 coding DNA: TGTGCCAGCAGCTACACAGGGGGAGAGACCCAGTACTTC. This rearrangement joins TRBV11-2 to TRBJ2-5; 8 nucleotides match TRBD1. CDR3 size: 13 residues. J was trimmed by 4 bases and V by 4 bases; bases with no gene match: 2. Germline CDR1 SGHAT, CDR2 FQNNGV.

This clone was observed once. The genes are TRBV4-3 and TRBJ2-2; TRBD2 is a possible D gene (5 bases). Germline CDR1 LGHNA, CDR2 YSLEER. The length of the CDR3 is 15 residues. V was pared by 4 bases and J by 3 bases, with 12 bases between. The CDR3 DNA follows: TGCGCCAGCAGCCTAATGGACTCTTACACCGGGGAGCTGTTTTTT. It encodes CASSLMDSYTGELFF.

The rearrangement links TRBV7-2 to TRBJ2-4, with 7 bases lining up with TRBD2. The V and J ends lost 0 bases and 7 bases, in that order; junction bases with no gene match: 6. The CDR3 totals 15 residues. Germline V lookup: CDR1 SGHTA, CDR2 FQGNSA. The CDR3 DNA follows: TGTGCCAGCAGCTTAGCGAGTGGCGGGAGTAACATTCAGTACTTC. It translates to CASSLASGGSNIQYF.

This clone was recorded once. V gene TRBV27 combines with J gene TRBJ2-1; a possible D gene is TRBD1 (5 bases). The CDR3 has 12 residues. The V gene's germline CDR1 is MNHEY and CDR2 SMNVEV (reference sequence). The V end was cut by 4 bases, the J end by 6 bases, with 7 bases between. CDR3 residues: CASSYQGNEQFF. In DNA form, the CDR3 reads TGTGCCAGCAGTTACCAGGGCAATGAGCAGTTCTTC.

The chain recombines TRBV13 with TRBJ2-7, with TRBD2 matching 9 bases. V dropped 1 base and J dropped 2; count of bases not matched to a gene: 3. The CDR3 covers 15 residues. Germline V gene sequence: CDR1 PRHDT, CDR2 FYEKMQ (reference sequence). Here the CDR3 reads CASSLDGLATYEQYF. CDR3 nucleotide sequence: TGTGCCAGCAGCTTAGACGGACTAGCGACCTACGAGCAGTACTTC.

This rearrangement joins TRBV11-3 to TRBJ2-1; weak D call: TRBD2 (5 bases). This CDR3 has 17 amino acids. Germline-derived CDR1 and CDR2 are SGHNT and YENEEA. V lost 5 bases, J lost 0 bases, and 17 bases lay in between. Written as DNA, the CDR3 is TGTGCCAGCAGCCCGTCCTACCTAGGGAGCTCCTACAATGAGCAGTTCTTC. Protein product: CASSPSYLGSSYNEQFF.